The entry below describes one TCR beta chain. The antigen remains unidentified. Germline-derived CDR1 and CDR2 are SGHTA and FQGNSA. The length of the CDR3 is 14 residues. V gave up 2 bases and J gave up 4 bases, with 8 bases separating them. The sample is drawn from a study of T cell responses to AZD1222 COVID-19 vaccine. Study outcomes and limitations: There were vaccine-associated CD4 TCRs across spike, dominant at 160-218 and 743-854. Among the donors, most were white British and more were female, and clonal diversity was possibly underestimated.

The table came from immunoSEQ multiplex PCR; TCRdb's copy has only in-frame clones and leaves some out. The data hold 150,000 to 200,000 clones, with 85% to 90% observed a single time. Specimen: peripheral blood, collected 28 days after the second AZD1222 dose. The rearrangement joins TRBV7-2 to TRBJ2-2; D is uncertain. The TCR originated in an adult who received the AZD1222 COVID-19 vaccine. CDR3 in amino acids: CASSLSPATGELFF. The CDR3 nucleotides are TGTGCCAGCAGCTTAAGCCCCGCCACCGGGGAGCTGTTTTTT.